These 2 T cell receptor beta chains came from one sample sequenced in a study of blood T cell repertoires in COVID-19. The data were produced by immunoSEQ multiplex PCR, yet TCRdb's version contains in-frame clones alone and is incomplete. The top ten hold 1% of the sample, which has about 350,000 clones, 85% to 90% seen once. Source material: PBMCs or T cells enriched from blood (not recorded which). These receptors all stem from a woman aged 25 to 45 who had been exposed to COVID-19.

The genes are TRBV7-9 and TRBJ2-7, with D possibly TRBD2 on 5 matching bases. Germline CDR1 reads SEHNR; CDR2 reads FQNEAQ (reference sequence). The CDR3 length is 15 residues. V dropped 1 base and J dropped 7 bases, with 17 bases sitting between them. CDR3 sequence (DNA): TGTGCCAGCAGCTTAGAAGAGGCCAGCGGTAGGGAGCAGTACTTC. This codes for CASSLEEASGREQYF. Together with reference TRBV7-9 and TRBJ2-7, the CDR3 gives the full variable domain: DTGVSQNPRHKITKRGQNVTFRCDPISEHNRLYWYRQTLGQGPEFLTYFQNEAQLEKSRLLSDRFSAERPKGSFSTLEIQRTEQGDSAMYLCASSLEEASGREQYFGPGTRLTVT.

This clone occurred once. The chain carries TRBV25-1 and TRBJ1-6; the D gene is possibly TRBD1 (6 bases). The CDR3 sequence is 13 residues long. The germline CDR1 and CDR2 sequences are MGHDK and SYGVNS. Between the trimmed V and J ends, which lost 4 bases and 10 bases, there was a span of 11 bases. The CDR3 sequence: CASSVGGGSPLHF. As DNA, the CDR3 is TGTGCCAGCAGTGTGGGGGGGGGCTCACCCCTCCACTTT.